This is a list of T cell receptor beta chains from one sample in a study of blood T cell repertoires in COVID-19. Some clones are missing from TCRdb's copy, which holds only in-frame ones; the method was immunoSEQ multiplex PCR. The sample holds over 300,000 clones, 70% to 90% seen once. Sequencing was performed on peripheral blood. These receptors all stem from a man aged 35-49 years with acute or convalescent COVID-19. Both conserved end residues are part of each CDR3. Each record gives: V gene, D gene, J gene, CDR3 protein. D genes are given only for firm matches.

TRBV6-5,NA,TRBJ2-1,CASRGTNEQFF
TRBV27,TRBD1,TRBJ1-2,CASGGQGLTNGYTF
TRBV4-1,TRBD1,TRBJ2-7,CASGIAGTGRNEQYF
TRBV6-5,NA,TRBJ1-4,CASSRDNNEKLFF
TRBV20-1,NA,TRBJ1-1,CSARDQIEAFF
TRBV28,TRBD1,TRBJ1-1,CASSFVGRTGEAFF
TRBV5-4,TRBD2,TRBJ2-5,CASSPRLAGQETQYF
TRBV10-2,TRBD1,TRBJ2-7,CASRPGTGTYEQYF
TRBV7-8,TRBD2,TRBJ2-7,CASSLMAGGYEQYF
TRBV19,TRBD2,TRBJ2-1,CASNPLAGRGEQFF
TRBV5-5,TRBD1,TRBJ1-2,CASSSDRLYGYTF
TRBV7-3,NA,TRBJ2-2,CASSPLNTGELFF
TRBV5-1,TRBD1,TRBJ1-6,CASSNGQGGNSPLHF
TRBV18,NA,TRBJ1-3,CASSIGQRGNTIYF
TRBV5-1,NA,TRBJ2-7,CASSPIAQSYEQYF
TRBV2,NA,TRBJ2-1,CASSEYRPSSYNEQFF
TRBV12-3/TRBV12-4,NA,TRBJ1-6,CATQISYNSPLHF